This TCR beta chain was captured by sequencing in a study of CD4 T cells in relation to SARS-CoV-2 and coronaviruses (dated by TCRdb to the early 2020s). A note on the overall study: In the ViraFEST assay, PBMCs were cultured with antigen for about eleven days, after which TCR beta CDR3s were sequenced to identify clonal expansions specific to the antigen. A median age of about 39 years, with a range of about 21 to 75 years, was recorded for the full convalescent cohort of roughly eleven patients. Among the roughly twelve convalescent patients, 8 males and 4 females were included, and two of the subjects were Hispanic. Using patient-derived lymphoblastoid cell lines, the shared crossreactive spike epitopes were mapped to their HLA restriction. At the level of individual TCR clonotypes, the study measured memory CD4+ T cell crossreactivity between SARS-CoV-2 spike protein and common cold coronavirus spike proteins. The Adaptive Biotechnologies TCR-sequencing kit was used to sequence samples from a few pre-COVID donors and the naive versus memory experiments, whereas other data were Illumina-based. For other donors in the study, expansion assays were sequenced with a different, Illumina-based TCR-beta assay.

What the study reported, not specific to this receptor: Significantly weaker SARS-CoV-2-driven expansion was shown by crossreactive clones than by monoreactive clones, consistent with antigenic imprinting. Because the crossreactivity analysis focused on spike protein, crossreactivity against other viral proteins was not assessed. In roughly 60% of donors, memory CD4+ clonotypes turned up that crossrecognized SARS-CoV-2 and at least one common cold coronavirus spike. Sequencing of naive versus memory cells indicated that the assay detects memory recall responses, not primary responses primed during culture. No donor contributed both pre-pandemic and post-infection samples, which limited tracing the source of pre-existing responses. Small numbers of patients and of tested TCRs were a limitation of the study.

Naive and memory CD4+ T cells were separated from cryopreserved PBMCs by CD4 enrichment followed by EasySep naive CD4+ T cell enrichment. Sorted naive or memory CD4+ T cells (approximately 91,000) were cultured 1:1 with T cell-depleted PBMCs and CEF peptides for nine to eleven days. Triplicate replicate wells were generally used for each peptide culture condition. PBMCs were isolated from leukapheresis product or whole blood by Ficoll-Paque PLUS gradient centrifugation. PBMCs were either cryopreserved at -140°C or used fresh in the expansion assay. The QIAamp Micro DNA Kit was used to extract genomic DNA from the CD4+ T cells. CDR1 is given as GTSNPN and CDR2 as SVGIG, both from the germline V gene (reference sequence). V and J lose 0 bases and 4 bases, and a span of 10 bases separates them. From the cysteine up to the phenylalanine, the CDR3 has a length of 14 residues. Only CDR3 DNA remains: 42 bases, in frame from the first base.

CEF-cultured naive and memory CD4+ T cell DNA received survey-level immunoSEQ TCR-beta sequencing. Processing in the source paper ran as follows. During preprocessing, nonproductive sequences were removed, along with CDR3s that did not begin with C, did not end with F or W, or were shorter than 7 amino acids. Antigen-specific clonotypes were called with the MANAFEST web app, based on expansion relative to reference and other culture wells. A clone was considered positive if the clone showed significant expansion compared with the reference culture in 2 of 3 replicate wells at an FDR below 0.05. To be called positive, a clone also had to show significant expansion compared with every other tandem well and an odds ratio greater than 5. Cultured and uncultured naive and memory CD4+ repertoires were searched for CDR3s previously identified as spike- and CEF-reactive. After three terminal residues were trimmed from each end, CDR3 homology was quantified as pairwise Levenshtein distance using the stringdist R package. In its TCRdb copy, this immuneACCESS table keeps in-frame sequences only and misses some clones. Where compared with another copy, unresolved V genes explain less than half of these, and the others have no known cause. V, J and clone size were drawn from that table, and D and trimming were deduced from the DNA. The sample table records about 41,000 clones; 84% of these occur just once. The leading ten clones occupy around 1.2% of the sample.

In the case of this clone: Its antigen target is currently unknown. There are no base qualities to consult, and no much larger clone falls within one base.

The sample comprised naive CD4+ T cells from PBMCs, cultured in vitro. The meaning of the sample's cell subset or site label: naive CD4+ T cells isolated by negative enrichment. The V and J genes are TRBV30 and TRBJ1-5; no D segment can be confidently identified. This TCR was recovered from an adult with COVID-19. CDR3 region: CAWSVAAVNQPQHF. The sequence in DNA is TGTGCCTGGAGTGTTGCGGCGGTTAATCAGCCCCAGCATTTT.